This entry features one TCR beta chain sequence. RNA, once extracted, was reverse transcribed into cDNA for use as the sequencing template. Clones were read by immunoSEQ multiplex PCR, and TCRdb kept only the in-frame ones, dropping some. This sample has 200,000 or so clones; roughly two fifths occur once, and the top ten carry around 0.48%. The sample comes from a study of CD8+ T cells in alopecia areata. As for treatment: oral pan-JAK inhibitor, 5-10 mg twice daily. The junction had 10 bases not matched to a gene; V was cut back by 7 bases and J by 6 bases. The germline V gene encodes CDR1 MNHEY and CDR2 SVGAGI. CDR3 length equals 14 residues.

This chain uses TRBV6-5 with TRBJ2-7, with 9 positions matching TRBD2. The clonotype comes from a human donor with alopecia areata. The sample was CD4+ T cells sorted from blood, taken at approximately week 30, from a patient treated with tofacitinib. The CDR3 DNA follows: TGTGCCAGCATGGTGGCGGGAGGGCTCCGCGAGCAGTACTTC. As protein: CASMVAGGLREQYF.